This T cell receptor (beta chain) is from a study of blood T cell repertoires in COVID-19. Study in general: Some COVID-19 samples were acute and others convalescent; all came from the United States, Italy and Spain. PBMCs, B-cell-depleted T cells, or T cells were the source of the cDNA or gDNA that made up the material.

This clone was seen a handful of times. The germline CDR1 and CDR2 sequences are SNHLY and FYNNEI. The CDR3 length is 14 residues. Trimming removed 0 bases at V and 7 bases at J, with 10 bases between. Clones were sequenced by immunoSEQ multiplex PCR, and TCRdb holds only the in-frame ones, with some missing. The sample contains around 83,000 clones, approximately 86% of which appear only once. The clonotype comes from a man aged 80 or over with active or convalescent COVID-19. Sample: peripheral blood. The rearrangement joins TRBV2 to TRBJ1-5, with TRBD1 as a possible D gene (5 bases). CDR3 DNA sequence: TGTGCCAGCAGTGAAGCGCGGGGCGCCCAGCCCCAGCATTTT. Translation gives CASSEARGAQPQHF.